What follows are 17 T cell receptor beta chains derived from one specimen sequenced in a study of Graves' ophthalmopathy and Graves' hyperthyroidism. Amplified material comprised TCR beta CDR3 regions derived from RNA transcripts. The first round was an RT-PCR with HTBI primers, and the second round was a multiplex PCR. One entry per CDR3 protein results from TCRdb running MiXCR on the multiplex PCR reads. The sample yields fewer than 650,000 distinct CDR3 sequences, 20% to 25% seen once. The sequencing input was peripheral blood. Receptors were obtained from a woman aged 18-29 years with stable Graves' hyperthyroidism. Some clones in this sample may be carry-over from other donors' samples.

This clonotype has a count of ten or more. This chain joins TRBV12-3 or TRBV12-4 and TRBJ2-7, with 9 bases fitting TRBD1. Losses at the gene ends were 6 bases for V and 3 bases for J; bases not matched to a gene: 9. CDR3 length equals 15 residues. The CDR3: CASSETGTGFYEQYF. CDR3 coding DNA: TGTGCCAGCAGCGAAACCGGGACAGGGTTCTACGAGCAGTACTTC.

In this sample, this clonotype turned up many times. The chain couples TRBV15 to TRBJ2-2; 7 nucleotides align to TRBD1. Germline loops: CDR1 LNHNV, CDR2 YYDKDF (reference sequence). The trim removed 5 bases at V and 4 bases at J, leaving 7 bases unmatched. The CDR3 spans 15 residues. The CDR3 DNA is TGTGCCACCAGCTTACAACAGGGGAGCACCGGGGAGCTGTTTTTT. Residues: CATSLQQGSTGELFF.

This clonotype was detected many times. CDR3 nucleotides: TGTGCCAGCAGTGCCCGGACAGTCTATGGCTACACCTTC. Translating it yields CASSARTVYGYTF. The chain couples TRBV6-1 to TRBJ1-2, with a weak D call TRBD1 (6 bases). CDR3 length: 13 residues. With 4 bases removed from V and 4 bases from J, the gap between germline ends came to 10 bases. CDR1 MNHNS and CDR2 SASEGT come from the germline V gene.

Details on this clonotype: A much more abundant neighbour one base away suggests this may be a read error. The V gene is TRBV12-3 or TRBV12-4, the J gene TRBJ1-5; 12 nucleotides align to TRBD1. The CDR3 sequence is 15 residues long. V lost 6 bases to trimming and J lost 5 bases; unmatched junction nucleotides: 5. CDR3 sequence (DNA): TGTGCCAGCAGCCCGGGACAGGGGGCGGATCAGCCCCAGCATTTT. It encodes CASSPGQGADQPQHF.

The sample holds a few counts of this clonotype. V and J are TRBV12-3 or TRBV12-4 and TRBJ2-7; the D is unclear. The V end lost 9 bases, the J end lost 5 bases, and 14 bases lay between the germline ends. CDR3 size: 12 residues. Written as DNA, the CDR3 is TGTGCCAGTTCCTCCCGCCGCCACGAGCAGTACTTC. This translates into CASSSRRHEQYF.

This chain connects TRBV12-3 or TRBV12-4 to TRBJ2-7, with TRBD2 identical over 16 bases. Trimming at V came to 6 bases and at J to 2 bases, leaving 4 bases not matched to a gene. The CDR3 sequence is 16 residues long. The chain's CDR3 is CASRGLAGGPTYEQYF. DNA for the CDR3: TGTGCCAGCAGGGGACTAGCGGGAGGGCCCACCTACGAGCAGTACTTC.

The sample holds many counts of this clonotype. The chain is built from TRBV6-2 or TRBV6-3 and TRBJ2-2, with 7 bases aligning to TRBD1. CDR3 size: 18 residues. V lost 0 bases and J lost 0; bases outside the gene matches: 7. Germline loops: CDR1 MNHEY, CDR2 SVGEGT. The CDR3 sequence: CASSYSKSQGANTGELFF. The CDR3 DNA is TGTGCCAGCAGTTACTCGAAGTCCCAGGGGGCGAACACCGGGGAGCTGTTTTTT.

The sample holds a few counts of this clonotype. V is TRBV12-3 or TRBV12-4 and J is TRBJ1-2; unclear D gene. The V end lost 3 bases, the J end lost 3 bases, and 11 bases lay between the germline ends. CDR3 length: 14 amino acids. CDR3 DNA sequence: TGTGCCAGCAGTTTCGCAGGAGGACACTATGGCTACACCTTC. Translation gives CASSFAGGHYGYTF.

The rearrangement joins TRBV28 to TRBJ2-7; 9 nucleotides line up with TRBD2. V gave up 3 bases and J gave up 3 bases; unmatched junction bases: 9. Germline CDR1 and CDR2: MDHEN and SYDVKM. The CDR3 loop spans 16 amino acids. The CDR3 region has the DNA TGTGCCAGCAGTTTGGGACCGGGACTAGCCCACTACGAGCAGTACTTC. Translation: CASSLGPGLAHYEQYF.

This clonotype has just a few counts. Mismatch with germline at one junction end may stem from a read error. This chain links TRBV12-3 or TRBV12-4 with TRBJ1-6; TRBD1 matches at 7 bases. This CDR3 is 13 amino acids long. The CDR3 sequence is CASSPTGNSHLHF. CDR3 sequence (DNA): TGTGCCAGCAGTCCGACAGGGAATTCACACCTCCACTTT.

This clonotype has just a few counts. The chain is built from TRBV5-1 and TRBJ1-3, with 8 bases that match TRBD1. With 2 bases clipped from V and 7 bases from J, the junction kept 8 bases outside the gene matches. Germline V lookup: CDR1 SGHRS, CDR2 YFSETQ. The CDR3 is 15 residues long. Here the CDR3 DNA reads TGCGCCAGCAGCTTAACAGGGGGTAGTAGCAACACCATATATTTT. This codes for CASSLTGGSSNTIYF.

The table lists this clonotype with a few counts. V usage is TRBV12-3 or TRBV12-4 and J usage is TRBJ1-5, with D maybe TRBD1 (5 bases). The CDR3 extends over 15 amino acids. V was trimmed by 8 bases and J by 6 bases, leaving 20 bases between them. As DNA, the CDR3 is TGTGCCAGCGCGATCCCCCCGGGGCGCGTTCAGCCCCAGCATTTT. Translating it yields CASAIPPGRVQPQHF.

This chain joins TRBV6-1 and TRBJ2-7; no clear D gene. This CDR3 is 16 amino acids long. The germline V gene encodes CDR1 MNHNS and CDR2 SASEGT. V was cut by 6 bases and J by 3 bases, with 21 bases left in between. CDR3 in DNA: TGTGCCAGCAGAGAAACCCCGAGGACCTCCCTCTACGAGCAGTACTTC. Amino acids: CASRETPRTSLYEQYF.

The chain combines TRBV11-2 with TRBJ2-7; D is possibly TRBD1 (6 bases). Germline CDR1 and CDR2: SGHAT and FQNNGV. V was shortened by 1 base and J by 5 bases, with 18 bases between the two germline ends. This CDR3 region has 16 residues. The CDR3 loop is CASSLGATFRGNEQYF. In DNA form, the CDR3 reads TGTGCCAGCAGCTTAGGGGCCACCTTTAGGGGGAACGAGCAGTACTTC.

This rearrangement joins TRBV6-5 to TRBJ1-2; possible D gene TRBD1, 5 bases. Germline CDR1 reads MNHEY; CDR2 reads SVGAGI. The CDR3 is 12 amino acids. V was shortened by 2 bases and J by 7 bases, with 8 bases between the two germline ends. In nucleotides, the CDR3 is TGTGCCAGCAGTTACGGGGGAAGTGGCTACACCTTC. This encodes CASSYGGSGYTF.

This clonotype was found many times. This sequence joins TRBV7-3 and TRBJ2-7; 8 bases line up with TRBD1. Germline V CDR1 and CDR2: SGHTA, FQGTGA. This CDR3 region has 13 residues. J was trimmed by 2 bases and V by 5 bases; bases with no gene match: 2. The CDR3 protein is CASSQDRAYEQYF. The CDR3 DNA reads as TGTGCCAGCAGCCAGGACAGGGCCTACGAGCAGTACTTC. Complete variable domain (other parts from reference TRBV7-3 and TRBJ2-7): GAGVSQTPSNKVTEKGKYVELRCDPISGHTALYWYRQSLGQGPEFLIYFQGTGAADDSGLPNDRFFAVRPEGSVSTLKIQRTERGDSAVYLCASSQDRAYEQYFGPGTRLTVT.

In its sample, this clonotype was seen many times. CDR3 region: CASRATGGTGELFF. DNA of the CDR3: TGTGCCAGCAGGGCTACAGGGGGCACCGGGGAGCTGTTTTTT. This sequence joins TRBV28 and TRBJ2-2; 8 positions match TRBD1. Germline CDR1 and CDR2: MDHEN and SYDVKM. This CDR3 region has 14 residues. V lost 6 bases to trimming and J lost 4 bases; unmatched junction nucleotides: 4.